This T cell receptor (beta chain) was sequenced in a study of identifying expanded T cells in peripheral blood. Broader study findings: Across healthy donors, higher total template counts meant significantly greater approximately 2-week count variance. Technical replicates showed about 1.2 changed clones; about 2 weeks 15 to 20; four weeks 19.

V was shortened by 5 bases and J by 2 bases, with 16 bases between the two germline ends. The CDR3 totals 15 residues. Germline-derived CDR1 and CDR2 are GTSNPN and SVGIG (reference sequence). Only in-frame clones appear in the TCRdb table, and some are missing; sequencing was by immunoSEQ multiplex PCR. The data show approximately 100,000 clones, 88% seen once. As to this clone: Its antigen remains unidentified.

During the collection period, no donor immune events like infections were recorded. The sequenced sample was blood. The V call is TRBV30, the J call TRBJ2-1, with D possibly matching TRBD1 (6 bases). This TCR came from a person aged 18 to 75 in good health. The CDR3 DNA sequence: TGTGCCTGGTCCACAGGGTTTCTTCCCTACAATGAGCAGTTCTTC. Its protein is CAWSTGFLPYNEQFF.